Listed below are T cell receptor beta chains from one sample, sequenced in a study of T cell repertoires in cytomegalovirus infection. Via MiXCR, TCRdb re-called the reads, giving one row per CDR3 protein. The sample lists tens of thousands of distinct CDR3 sequences, roughly 32% occurring once. These receptors have no identified antigens. Input material: PBMCs, sequenced either directly or after in vitro stimulation (not recorded which). The receptors here all came from a human donor in good health (CMV status not recorded). Some clones in this sample may be carry-over from other donors' samples. Each CDR3 is given with its conserved first and last residue. The D gene is left open where the match is weak. Clone size, where shown, is once, few, many, or a class for clones that have expanded.

j_call: TRBJ1-5; clone_size: .; v_call: TRBV10-3; cdr3_length: 13; d_call: TRBD1; cdr3_aa: CAIRTGGDQPQHF; cdr3_nt: TGTGCCATCAGGACAGGGGGGGATCAGCCCCAGCATTTT
j_call: TRBJ2-3; clone_size: few; v_call: TRBV12-3/TRBV12-4; cdr3_length: 15; d_call: .; cdr3_aa: CASSLISGDTDTQYF; cdr3_nt: TGTGCCAGCAGTTTGATATCGGGGGACACAGATACGCAGTATTTT
j_call: TRBJ2-3; clone_size: few; v_call: TRBV7-6; cdr3_length: 12; d_call: .; cdr3_aa: CASSPRRDTQYF; cdr3_nt: TGTGCCAGCAGCCCGAGAAGAGATACGCAGTATTTT
j_call: TRBJ2-5; clone_size: .; v_call: TRBV6-6; cdr3_length: 17; d_call: .; cdr3_aa: CASSTPGAISEQEAQYF; cdr3_nt: TGTGCCAGCAGTACCCCCGGGGCGATCTCGGAACAAGAGGCCCAGTACTTC
j_call: TRBJ1-6; clone_size: .; v_call: TRBV7-8; cdr3_length: 15; d_call: .; cdr3_aa: CASSPRSGPNSPLHF; cdr3_nt: TGTGCCAGCTCCCCCCGCTCAGGGCCTAATTCACCCCTCCACTTT
j_call: TRBJ2-1; clone_size: .; v_call: TRBV5-3; cdr3_length: 14; d_call: TRBD2; cdr3_aa: CASSSPSGRDEQFF; cdr3_nt: TGTGCCAGCAGCTCGCCTAGCGGGAGGGATGAGCAGTTCTTC
j_call: TRBJ2-3; clone_size: once; v_call: TRBV29-1; cdr3_length: 17; d_call: TRBD1; cdr3_aa: CSAGTGAVRTSTDTQYF; cdr3_nt: TGCAGCGCCGGGACAGGCGCTGTTCGAACTAGCACAGATACGCAGTATTTT
j_call: TRBJ2-1; clone_size: many; v_call: TRBV6-1; cdr3_length: 15; d_call: .; cdr3_aa: CASRGASGVYNEQFF; cdr3_nt: TGTGCCAGCAGAGGAGCGTCAGGGGTCTACAATGAGCAGTTCTTC
j_call: TRBJ1-2; clone_size: .; v_call: TRBV7-2; cdr3_length: 14; d_call: .; cdr3_aa: CASSTHGGGPGYTF; cdr3_nt: TGTGCCAGCAGCACCCACGGCGGGGGCCCTGGATACACCTTC
j_call: TRBJ2-4; clone_size: .; v_call: TRBV7-2; cdr3_length: 17; d_call: TRBD2; cdr3_aa: CASSLARLAGVENIQYF; cdr3_nt: TGTGCCAGCAGCTTAGCGCGACTAGCGGGGGTTGAAAACATTCAGTACTTC
j_call: TRBJ2-2; clone_size: few; v_call: TRBV19; cdr3_length: 16; d_call: .; cdr3_aa: CASSRVGASSPGELFF; cdr3_nt: TGTGCCAGTAGTAGGGTGGGGGCGAGCTCGCCCGGGGAGCTGTTTTTT